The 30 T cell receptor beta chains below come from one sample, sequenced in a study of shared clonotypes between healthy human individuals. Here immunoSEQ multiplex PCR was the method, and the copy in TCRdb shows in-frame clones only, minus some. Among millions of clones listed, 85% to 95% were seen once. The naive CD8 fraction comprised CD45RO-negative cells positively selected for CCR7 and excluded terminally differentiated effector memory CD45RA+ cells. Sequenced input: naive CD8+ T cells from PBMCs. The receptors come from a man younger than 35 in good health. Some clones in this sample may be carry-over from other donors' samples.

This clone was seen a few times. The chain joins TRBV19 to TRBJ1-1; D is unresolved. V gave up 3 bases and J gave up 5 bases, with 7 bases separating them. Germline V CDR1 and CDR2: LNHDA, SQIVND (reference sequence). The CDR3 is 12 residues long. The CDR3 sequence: CASSISQTEAFF. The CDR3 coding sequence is TGTGCCAGTAGTATTTCGCAGACTGAAGCTTTCTTT.

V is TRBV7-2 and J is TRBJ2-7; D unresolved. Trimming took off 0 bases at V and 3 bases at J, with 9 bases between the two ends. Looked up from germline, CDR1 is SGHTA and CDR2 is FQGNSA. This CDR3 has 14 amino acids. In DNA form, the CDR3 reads TGTGCCAGCAGCTTAGCTATAGAGAGCTACGAGCAGTACTTC. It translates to CASSLAIESYEQYF.

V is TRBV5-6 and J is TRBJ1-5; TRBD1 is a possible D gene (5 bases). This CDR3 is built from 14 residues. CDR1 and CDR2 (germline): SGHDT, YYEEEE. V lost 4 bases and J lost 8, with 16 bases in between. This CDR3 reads CASSLGGGWEPQHF. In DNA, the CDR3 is TGTGCCAGCAGCCTAGGTGGGGGTTGGGAGCCCCAGCATTTT.

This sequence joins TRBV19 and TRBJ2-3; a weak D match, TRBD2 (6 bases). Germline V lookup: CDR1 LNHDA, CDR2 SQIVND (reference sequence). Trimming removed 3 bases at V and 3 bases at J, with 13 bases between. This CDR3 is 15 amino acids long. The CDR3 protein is CASSILGEVTDTQYF. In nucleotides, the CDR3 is TGTGCCAGTAGTATCTTAGGGGAGGTGACAGATACGCAGTATTTT.

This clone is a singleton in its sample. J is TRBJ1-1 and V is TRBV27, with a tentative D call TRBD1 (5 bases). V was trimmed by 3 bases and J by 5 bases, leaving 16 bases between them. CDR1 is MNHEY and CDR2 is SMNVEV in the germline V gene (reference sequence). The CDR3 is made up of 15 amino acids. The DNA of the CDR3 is TGTGCCAGCAGTTTTTCCGCCGGGGCAGCTACTGAAGCTTTCTTT. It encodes CASSFSAGAATEAFF.

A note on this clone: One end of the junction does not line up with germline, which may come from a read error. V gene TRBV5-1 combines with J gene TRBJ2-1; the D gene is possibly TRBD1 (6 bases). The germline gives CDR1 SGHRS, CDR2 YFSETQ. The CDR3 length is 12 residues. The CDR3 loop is CAGSSRGNEQFF. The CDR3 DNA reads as TGCGCCGGCAGCTCGAGGGGGAATGAGCAGTTCTTC.

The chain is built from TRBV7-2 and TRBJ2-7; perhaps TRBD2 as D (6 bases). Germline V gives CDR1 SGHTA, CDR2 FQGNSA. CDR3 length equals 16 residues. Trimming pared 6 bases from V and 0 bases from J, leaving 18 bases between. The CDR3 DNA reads TGTGCCAGCAGATCCCCTAGCGAGACTTTCTCCTACGAGCAGTACTTC. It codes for CASRSPSETFSYEQYF.

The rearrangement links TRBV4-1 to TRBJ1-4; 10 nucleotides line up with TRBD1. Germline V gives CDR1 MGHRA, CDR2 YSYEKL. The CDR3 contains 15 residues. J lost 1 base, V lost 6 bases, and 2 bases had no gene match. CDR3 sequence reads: CASRDRGETNEKLFF. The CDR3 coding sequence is TGCGCCAGCAGGGACAGGGGGGAAACTAATGAAAAACTGTTTTTT.

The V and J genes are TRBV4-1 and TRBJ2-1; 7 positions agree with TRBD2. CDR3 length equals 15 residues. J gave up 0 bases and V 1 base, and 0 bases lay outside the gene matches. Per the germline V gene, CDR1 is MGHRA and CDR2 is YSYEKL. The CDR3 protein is CASSQASGSYNEQFF. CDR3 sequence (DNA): TGCGCCAGCAGCCAAGCTAGCGGCTCCTACAATGAGCAGTTCTTC.

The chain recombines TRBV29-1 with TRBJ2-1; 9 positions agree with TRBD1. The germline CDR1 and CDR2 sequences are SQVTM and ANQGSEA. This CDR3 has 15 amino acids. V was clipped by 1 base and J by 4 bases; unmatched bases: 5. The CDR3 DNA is TGCAGCGTTGAAGCCCGGGACAGGGTATACAATGAGCAGTTCTTC. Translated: CSVEARDRVYNEQFF.

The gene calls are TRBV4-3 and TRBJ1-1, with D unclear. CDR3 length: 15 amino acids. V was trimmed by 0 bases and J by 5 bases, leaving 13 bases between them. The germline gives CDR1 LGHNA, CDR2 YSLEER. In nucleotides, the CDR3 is TGCGCCAGCAGCCAAGATCGTCGGTCATATACTGAAGCTTTCTTT. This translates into CASSQDRRSYTEAFF.

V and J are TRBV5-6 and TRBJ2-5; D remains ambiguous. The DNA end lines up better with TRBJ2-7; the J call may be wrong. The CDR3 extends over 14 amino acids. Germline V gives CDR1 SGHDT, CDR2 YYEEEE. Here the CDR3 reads CASSLGYTKNEQYF. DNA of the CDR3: TGTGCCAGCAGCTTAGGTTATACGAAAAACGAGCAGTACTTC.

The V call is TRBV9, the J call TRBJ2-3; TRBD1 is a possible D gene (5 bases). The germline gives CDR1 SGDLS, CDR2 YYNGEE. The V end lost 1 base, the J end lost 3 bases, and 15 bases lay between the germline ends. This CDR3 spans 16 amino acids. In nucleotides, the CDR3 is TGTGCCAGCAGCGTATTTGGGGCCAGACTTACAGATACGCAGTATTTT. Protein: CASSVFGARLTDTQYF.

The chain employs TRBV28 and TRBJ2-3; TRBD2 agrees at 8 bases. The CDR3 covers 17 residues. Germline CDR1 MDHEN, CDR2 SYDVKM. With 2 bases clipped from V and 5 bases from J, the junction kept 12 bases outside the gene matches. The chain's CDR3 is CASSLTVVREVGDTQYF. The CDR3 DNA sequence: TGTGCCAGCAGTTTAACGGTCGTGCGGGAGGTTGGAGATACGCAGTATTTT.

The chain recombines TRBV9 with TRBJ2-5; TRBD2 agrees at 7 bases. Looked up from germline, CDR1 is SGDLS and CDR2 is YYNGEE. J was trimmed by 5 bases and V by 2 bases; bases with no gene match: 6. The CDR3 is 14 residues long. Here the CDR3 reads CASSVDGRGETQYF. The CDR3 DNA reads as TGTGCCAGCAGCGTCGACGGGCGGGGGGAGACCCAGTACTTC.

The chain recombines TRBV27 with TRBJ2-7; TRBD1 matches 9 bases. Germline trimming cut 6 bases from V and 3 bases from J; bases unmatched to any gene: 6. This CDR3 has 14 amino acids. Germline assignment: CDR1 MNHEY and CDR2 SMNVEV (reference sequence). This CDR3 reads CASRSDRGFYEQYF. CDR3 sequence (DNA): TGTGCCAGCAGATCGGACAGGGGTTTCTACGAGCAGTACTTC.

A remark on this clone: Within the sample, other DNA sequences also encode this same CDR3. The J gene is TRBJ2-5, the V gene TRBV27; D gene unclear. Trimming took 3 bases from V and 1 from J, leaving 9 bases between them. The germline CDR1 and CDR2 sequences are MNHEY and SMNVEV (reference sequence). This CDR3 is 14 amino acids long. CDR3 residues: CASSLLGTQETQYF. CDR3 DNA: TGTGCCAGCAGTTTGTTGGGCACCCAAGAGACCCAGTACTTC.

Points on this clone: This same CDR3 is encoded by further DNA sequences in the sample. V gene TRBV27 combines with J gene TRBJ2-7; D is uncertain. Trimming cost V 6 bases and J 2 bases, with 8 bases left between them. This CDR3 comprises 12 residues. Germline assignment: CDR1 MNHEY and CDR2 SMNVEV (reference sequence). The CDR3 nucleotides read TGTGCCAGCAGCCCGGGCCCCTACGAGCAGTACTTC. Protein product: CASSPGPYEQYF.

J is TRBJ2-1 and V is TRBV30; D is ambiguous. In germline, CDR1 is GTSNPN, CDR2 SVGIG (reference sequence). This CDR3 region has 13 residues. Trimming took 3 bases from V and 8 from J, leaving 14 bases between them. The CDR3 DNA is TGTGCCTGGAGCGCTAAAATTTCCGATGAGCAGTTCTTC. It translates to CAWSAKISDEQFF.

The CDR3 region is CAWSVLGLSINYGYTF. Written as DNA, the CDR3 is TGTGCCTGGAGTGTACTCGGTCTATCAATTAACTATGGCTACACCTTC. The V gene is TRBV30, the J gene TRBJ1-2; the D is unclear. CDR1 GTSNPN and CDR2 SVGIG come from the germline V gene (reference sequence). The CDR3 has 16 amino acids. Between the trimmed V and J ends, which lost 0 bases and 1 base, there was a span of 15 bases.

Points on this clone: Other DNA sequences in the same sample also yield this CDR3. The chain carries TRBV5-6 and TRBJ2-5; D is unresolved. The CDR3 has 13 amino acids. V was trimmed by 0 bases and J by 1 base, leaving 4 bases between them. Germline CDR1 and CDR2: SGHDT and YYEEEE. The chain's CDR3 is CASSLAVQETQYF. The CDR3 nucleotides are TGTGCCAGCAGCTTGGCGGTCCAAGAGACCCAGTACTTC.

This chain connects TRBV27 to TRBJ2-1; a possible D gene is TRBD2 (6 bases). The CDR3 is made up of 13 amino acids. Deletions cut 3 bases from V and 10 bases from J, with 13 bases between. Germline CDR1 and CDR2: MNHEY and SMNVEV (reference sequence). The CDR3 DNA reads TGTGCCAGCAGTTTGGGGGGAGTTGGAGAGCAGTTCTTC. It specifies CASSLGGVGEQFF.

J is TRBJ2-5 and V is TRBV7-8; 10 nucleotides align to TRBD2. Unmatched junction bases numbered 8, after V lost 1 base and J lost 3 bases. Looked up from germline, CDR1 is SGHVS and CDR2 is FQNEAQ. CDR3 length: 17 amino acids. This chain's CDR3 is CASSLEAWGLAKETQYF. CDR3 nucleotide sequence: TGTGCCAGCAGCTTAGAGGCTTGGGGACTAGCGAAAGAGACCCAGTACTTC.

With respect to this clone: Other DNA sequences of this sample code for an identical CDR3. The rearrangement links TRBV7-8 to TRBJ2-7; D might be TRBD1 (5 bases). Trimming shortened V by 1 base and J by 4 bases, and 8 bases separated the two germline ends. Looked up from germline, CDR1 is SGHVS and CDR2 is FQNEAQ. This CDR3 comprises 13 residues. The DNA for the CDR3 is TGTGCCAGCAGCTTAGGGGCAGGGTACGAGCAGTACTTC. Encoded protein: CASSLGAGYEQYF.

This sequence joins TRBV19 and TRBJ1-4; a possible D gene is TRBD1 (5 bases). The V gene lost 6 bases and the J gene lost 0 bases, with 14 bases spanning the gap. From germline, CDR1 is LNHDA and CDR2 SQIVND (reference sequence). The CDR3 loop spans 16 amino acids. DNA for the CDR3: TGTGCCAGTAGCTGGAGACAGTTCCCAACTAATGAAAAACTGTTTTTT. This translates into CASSWRQFPTNEKLFF.

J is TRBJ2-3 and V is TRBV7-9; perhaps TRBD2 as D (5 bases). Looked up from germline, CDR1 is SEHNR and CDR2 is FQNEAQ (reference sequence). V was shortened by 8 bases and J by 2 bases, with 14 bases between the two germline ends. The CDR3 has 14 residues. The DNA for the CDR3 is TGTGCCAGCTCTCGAGGGTATCTCACAGATACGCAGTATTTT. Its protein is CASSRGYLTDTQYF. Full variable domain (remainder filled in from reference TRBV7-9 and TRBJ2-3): DTGVSQNPRHKITKRGQNVTFRCDPISEHNRLYWYRQTLGQGPEFLTYFQNEAQLEKSRLLSDRFSAERPKGSFSTLEIQRTEQGDSAMYLCASSRGYLTDTQYFGPGTRLTVL.

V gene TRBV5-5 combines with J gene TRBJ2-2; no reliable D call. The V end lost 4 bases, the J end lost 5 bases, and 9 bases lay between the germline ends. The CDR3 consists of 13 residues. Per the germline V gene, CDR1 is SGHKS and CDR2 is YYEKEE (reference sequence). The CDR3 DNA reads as TGTGCCAGCAGCCTTATTCGGACCGGGGAGCTGTTTTTT. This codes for CASSLIRTGELFF.

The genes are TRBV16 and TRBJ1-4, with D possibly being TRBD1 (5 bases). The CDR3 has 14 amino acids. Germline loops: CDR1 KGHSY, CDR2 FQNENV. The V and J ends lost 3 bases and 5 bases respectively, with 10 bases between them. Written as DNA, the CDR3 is TGTGCCAGCAGCCACGCGACAGCAAATGAAAAACTGTTTTTT. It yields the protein CASSHATANEKLFF.

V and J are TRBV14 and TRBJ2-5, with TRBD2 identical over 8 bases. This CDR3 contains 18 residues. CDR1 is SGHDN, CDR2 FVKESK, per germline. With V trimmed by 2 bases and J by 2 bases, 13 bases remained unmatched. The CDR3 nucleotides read TGTGCCAGCAGCCAAAGGCAGAGCGGGAGAATCGGGCAAGAGACCCAGTACTTC. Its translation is CASSQRQSGRIGQETQYF.

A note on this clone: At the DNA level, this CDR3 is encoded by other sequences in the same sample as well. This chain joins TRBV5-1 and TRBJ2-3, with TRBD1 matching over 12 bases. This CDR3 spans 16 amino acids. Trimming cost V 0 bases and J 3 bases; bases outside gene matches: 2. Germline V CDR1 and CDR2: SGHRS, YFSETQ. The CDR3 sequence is CASSLAGQGATDTQYF. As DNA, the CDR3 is TGCGCCAGCAGCTTGGCGGGACAGGGGGCGACAGATACGCAGTATTTT.